This T cell receptor (beta chain) appears in the sequencing data of a study of blood T cells in healthy people across ages. Study-wide results and limits: The recorded TCR beta diversity per million T cells decreased in a roughly linear manner with age.

In this sample, this clonotype turned up a few times. Its antigen is undetermined. Together with a sample-barcoded 5' primer, a J-beta primer mix was included in a second PCR lasting roughly 7 to 11 cycles. Template switching added a 12-random-nucleotide identifier to every cDNA molecule. MiXCR, run by TCRdb on the 5' RACE reads, gives a single entry per CDR3 protein. The sample has over a million distinct CDR3 sequences, 35% to 45% seen once. Collection of 8.5 to 10 milliliters of peripheral blood was performed for each donor. The J segment lost 6 bases and the V segment lost 6 bases, leaving 13 bases of the junction unmatched. The CDR3 consists of 17 residues. CDR1 is ENHRY, CDR2 SYGVKD, per germline.

The sequence came from a woman younger than 35 in good health. The rearrangement joins TRBV10-3 to TRBJ2-7; 14 positions match TRBD2. The sequencing sample was made of blood. This chain's CDR3 is CAIREGSGTSGSIEQYF. CDR3 in DNA: TGTGCCATCAGGGAGGGATCCGGGACTAGCGGGAGTATCGAGCAGTACTTC.